These 32 T cell receptor beta chains originate from one sample sequenced in a study of blood T cell repertoires in COVID-19. Assay: immunoSEQ multiplex PCR; the TCRdb copy retains only in-frame clones and omits some. The table shows some 200,000 clones, with roughly 90% occurring only once. The sequencing sample was made of peripheral blood. Source of these receptors: a man aged 45-65 years with acute or convalescent COVID-19.

The CDR3 sequence is CASSLAGVTSGGTDTQYF. As DNA, the CDR3 is TGTGCCAGCAGCTTAGCGGGGGTCACTAGCGGGGGCACAGATACGCAGTATTTT. The chain has TRBV11-2 and TRBJ2-3, with 10 bases fitting TRBD2. With 1 base clipped from V and 1 base from J, the junction kept 8 bases outside the gene matches. CDR3 length: 18 residues. Germline CDR1 and CDR2: SGHAT and FQNNGV.

This clone was picked up a small number of times. This chain joins TRBV19 and TRBJ1-1; D possibly corresponds to TRBD1 (6 bases). Trimming took 7 bases from V and 6 from J, leaving 21 bases between them. Looked up from germline, CDR1 is LNHDA and CDR2 is SQIVND (reference sequence). This CDR3 has 15 residues. CDR3 DNA: TGTGCCAGTACTATCGGCGCACAGGGTTGGGCTGAAGCTTTCTTT. It translates to CASTIGAQGWAEAFF. Variable domain in full (rest from reference TRBV19 and TRBJ1-1): DGGITQSPKYLFRKEGQNVTLSCEQNLNHDAMYWYRQDPGQGLRLIYYSQIVNDFQKGDIAEGYSVSREKKESFPLTVTSAQKNPTAFYLCASTIGAQGWAEAFFGQGTRLTVV.

The rearrangement links TRBV28 to TRBJ1-2; D is uncertain. The CDR3 covers 13 residues. V lost 8 bases and J lost 0, with 10 bases in between. In germline, CDR1 is MDHEN, CDR2 SYDVKM. CDR3 loop: CASHEGANYGYTF. In DNA, the CDR3 is TGTGCCAGCCACGAGGGAGCTAACTATGGCTACACCTTC.

The chain is built from TRBV11-2 and TRBJ2-7; 10 bases agree with TRBD2. CDR3 length: 15 amino acids. Germline V gene data show CDR1 as SGHAT and CDR2 as FQNNGV. V was pared by 5 bases and J by 4 bases, with 8 bases of the junction left unmatched. CDR3 in amino acids: CASSITSGTLYEQYV. The CDR3 bases are TGTGCCAGCAGCATAACTAGCGGGACCTTATACGAGCAGTACGTC.

The chain joins TRBV6-5 to TRBJ2-2, with 7 positions matching TRBD1. The CDR3 runs to 14 residues. Germline CDR1 reads MNHEY; CDR2 reads SVGAGI. The junction had 8 bases not matched to a gene; V was cut back by 8 bases and J by 5 bases. The CDR3 is CASGDRAATGELFF. The CDR3 DNA is TGTGCCAGCGGAGACAGGGCGGCGACCGGGGAGCTGTTTTTT.

The chain carries TRBV7-2 and TRBJ1-2; 9 bases map to TRBD1. With 4 bases clipped from V and 4 bases from J, the junction kept 10 bases outside the gene matches. Germline CDR1 and CDR2: SGHTA and FQGNSA. This CDR3 has 16 residues. This CDR3 is CASSSQQGAPGYGYTF. The CDR3 region has the DNA TGTGCCAGCAGCTCCCAACAGGGGGCGCCTGGCTATGGCTACACCTTC.

This chain joins TRBV21-1 and TRBJ1-5; the table gives TRBD1 as D, unverified against the DNA. TRBV21-1 is a documented pseudogene. The CDR3 totals 18 residues. The CDR3 DNA reads TGTGCCAGCAGCAACCTGGACCGGGACAGGGGAGGCGATCAGCCCCAGCATTTT. This gives the protein CASSNLDRDRGGDQPQHF.

The chain has TRBV7-8 and TRBJ1-3; D unclear. This CDR3 has 15 residues. With 2 bases removed from V and 0 bases from J, the gap between germline ends came to 8 bases. CDR1 and CDR2 (germline): SGHVS, FQNEAQ. CDR3 amino acids: CASSLNWFSGNTIYF. The CDR3 DNA sequence: TGTGCCAGCAGCTTAAACTGGTTCTCTGGAAACACCATATATTTT.

The sample holds one count of this clone. V usage is TRBV29-1 and J usage is TRBJ2-3, with D perhaps TRBD1 (5 bases). Germline-derived CDR1 and CDR2 are SQVTM and ANQGSEA. The CDR3 sequence is 12 residues long. V lost 5 bases to trimming and J lost 6 bases, with 12 bases between them. The CDR3 sequence: CSVPTVRDTQYF. The DNA for the CDR3 is TGCAGCGTTCCGACAGTGCGGGATACGCAGTATTTT.

This clone appeared once. The chain uses TRBV14 and TRBJ1-1, with TRBD1 matching over 7 bases. This CDR3 has 12 residues. V shed 3 bases, J shed 9 bases, and the junction held 4 bases outside the gene matches. CDR1 is SGHDN and CDR2 is FVKESK in the germline V gene. In nucleotides, the CDR3 is TGTGCCAGCAGCCATGGACAGGTAAAAGCTTTCTTT. This sequence encodes CASSHGQVKAFF.

As DNA, the CDR3 is TGTGCCAGCAGTTACGATAGAGGCGGATCCTACGAGCAGTACTTC. It is translated as CASSYDRGGSYEQYF. The V call is TRBV6-5, the J call TRBJ2-7; D uncertain. This CDR3 comprises 15 residues. Per germline, CDR1 MNHEY and CDR2 SVGAGI. V lost 2 bases, J lost 1 base, and 12 bases lay in between.

The rearrangement joins TRBV4-2 to TRBJ2-2, with TRBD2 matching 9 bases. V lost 2 bases and J lost 5; bases outside the gene matches: 9. The CDR3 is made up of 17 amino acids. Looked up from germline, CDR1 is LGHNA and CDR2 is YNFKEQ. CDR3: CASSQKPSGGITGELFF. The DNA for the CDR3 is TGTGCCAGCAGCCAAAAACCAAGCGGGGGGATAACCGGGGAGCTGTTTTTT.

The genes are TRBV19 and TRBJ2-4; weak D call: TRBD2 (5 bases). V lost 5 bases, J lost 1 base, and 12 bases lay in between. The CDR3 runs 15 residues. Germline CDR1 is LNHDA and CDR2 is SQIVND (reference sequence). CDR3 sequence (DNA): TGTGCCAGTAGTCCCCTGACGGGGGCCAAAAACATTCAGTACTTC. Translation: CASSPLTGAKNIQYF.

The V and J genes are TRBV6-2 or TRBV6-3 and TRBJ1-5, with 8 bases that match TRBD1. Germline V gives CDR1 MNHEY, CDR2 SVGEGT. This CDR3 spans 18 amino acids. J lost 4 bases, V lost 4 bases, and 15 bases had no gene match. CDR3 in DNA: TGTGCCAGCAGTTTTGTTGGACAGGGCGCTACCCTTAATCAGCCCCAGCATTTT. Protein: CASSFVGQGATLNQPQHF.

The genes are TRBV4-2 and TRBJ2-3; 8 nucleotides agree with TRBD2. Germline CDR1 and CDR2: LGHNA and YNFKEQ. The CDR3 runs 18 residues. Trimming cost V 1 base and J 2 bases; bases outside gene matches: 11. CDR3 DNA sequence: TGTGCCAGCAGCCAAGTTAAAAGCGGGGGCCCCCTCACAGATACGCAGTATTTT. It codes for CASSQVKSGGPLTDTQYF.

V usage is TRBV4-2 and J usage is TRBJ1-2; 9 positions agree with TRBD1. The germline V gene has CDR1 LGHNA and CDR2 YNFKEQ. Germline trimming cut 0 bases from V and 8 bases from J; bases unmatched to any gene: 7. CDR3 size: 15 residues. In DNA, the CDR3 is TGTGCCAGCAGCCAAGAGTACGGACAGGGGTTGGGCTACACCTTC. It is translated as CASSQEYGQGLGYTF.

This chain connects TRBV18 to TRBJ2-7; the D is unclear. This CDR3 is 15 amino acids long. The V end was cut by 0 bases, the J end by 0 bases, with 9 bases between. The V gene's germline CDR1 is KGHSH and CDR2 LQKENI. The DNA for the CDR3 is TGTGCCAGCTCACCACCACAACCGCTCTCCTACGAGCAGTACTTC. This sequence encodes CASSPPQPLSYEQYF.

This chain connects TRBV7-9 to TRBJ2-1; 15 bases are shared with TRBD2. This CDR3 has 15 residues. Looked up from germline, CDR1 is SEHNR and CDR2 is FQNEAQ (reference sequence). Trimming cost V 6 bases and J 6 bases; bases outside gene matches: 3. The CDR3 sequence: CASRRGLAGGNEQFF. The CDR3 DNA reads TGTGCCAGCAGGAGGGGACTAGCGGGAGGCAATGAGCAGTTCTTC. The whole variable domain, remainder taken from reference TRBV7-9 and TRBJ2-1, is DTGVSQNPRHKITKRGQNVTFRCDPISEHNRLYWYRQTLGQGPEFLTYFQNEAQLEKSRLLSDRFSAERPKGSFSTLEIQRTEQGDSAMYLCASRRGLAGGNEQFFGPGTRLTVL.

J is TRBJ2-6 and V is TRBV6-2 or TRBV6-3; 9 bases fit TRBD1. The trim removed 5 bases at V and 0 bases at J, leaving 5 bases unmatched. CDR1 is MNHEY and CDR2 is SVGEGT in the germline V gene. The CDR3 runs to 17 residues. As DNA, the CDR3 is TGTGCCAGCAGTCCGGGACAGGGTGACTCTGGGGCCAACGTCCTGACTTTC. This translates into CASSPGQGDSGANVLTF.

The chain joins TRBV6-6 to TRBJ1-6, with 8 positions matching TRBD1. The V and J ends lost 6 bases and 5 bases, in that order; junction bases with no gene match: 6. The CDR3 extends over 15 amino acids. Germline V gene lookup returns CDR1 MNHNY and CDR2 SVGAGI (reference sequence). The chain's CDR3 is CASRFGTGDNSPLHF. In DNA form, the CDR3 reads TGTGCCAGCAGATTCGGGACAGGAGATAATTCACCCCTCCACTTT.

The chain joins TRBV12-5 to TRBJ2-1, with a tentative D call TRBD1 (7 bases). Germline CDR1 and CDR2: LGHNT and FRNRAP. The CDR3 loop spans 15 amino acids. Trimming stripped 6 bases from V and 6 bases from J, with 18 bases between. CDR3 nucleotides: TGTGCTAGTGGGGGGGGACAGTCTGGTGGCAATGAGCAGTTCTTC. Protein product: CASGGGQSGGNEQFF.

The chain joins TRBV30 to TRBJ2-7; TRBD1 agrees at 7 bases. The CDR3 length is 15 residues. Germline assignment: CDR1 GTSNPN and CDR2 SVGIG (reference sequence). J lost 6 bases, V lost 0 bases, and 11 bases had no gene match. In nucleotides, the CDR3 is TGTGCCTGGAGTGTATTCGGACAGGCCGTTTTCGAGCAGTACTTC. Its translation is CAWSVFGQAVFEQYF.

The genes are TRBV5-1 and TRBJ2-1, with D perhaps matching TRBD2 (6 bases). The CDR3 has 13 amino acids. Trimming shortened V by 1 base and J by 8 bases, and 10 bases separated the two germline ends. The V gene's germline CDR1 is SGHRS and CDR2 YFSETQ. CDR3 in DNA: TGCGCCAGCAGCTTGACTAGCAACGATGAGCAGTTCTTC. This gives the protein CASSLTSNDEQFF.

The V gene is TRBV6-5, the J gene TRBJ1-6; no firm D call. V was trimmed by 0 bases and J by 6 bases, leaving 9 bases between them. Germline CDR1 and CDR2: MNHEY and SVGAGI. The CDR3 has 15 amino acids. The CDR3 DNA reads TGTGCCAGCAGTTACTCTATCCAGGTTAATTCACCCCTCCACTTT. Amino acids: CASSYSIQVNSPLHF.

The J gene is TRBJ2-5, the V gene TRBV24-1, with a tentative D call TRBD1 (6 bases). Trimming pared 5 bases from V and 8 bases from J, leaving 11 bases between. Germline V gene sequence: CDR1 KGHDR, CDR2 SFDVKD. CDR3 length: 12 residues. CDR3 protein: CATSGYGTTQYF. The CDR3 DNA sequence: TGTGCCACCAGTGGCTACGGGACAACCCAGTACTTC.

The chain recombines TRBV7-2 with TRBJ1-5; the D gene is possibly TRBD1 (5 bases). The CDR3 runs to 15 residues. Deletions cut 5 bases from V and 0 bases from J, with 11 bases between. From germline, CDR1 is SGHTA and CDR2 FQGNSA. In nucleotides, the CDR3 is TGTGCCAGCAGCCTCTGGGGCATTAGCAATCAGCCCCAGCATTTT. This encodes CASSLWGISNQPQHF.

This chain links TRBV9 with TRBJ1-6; D gene unclear. Germline values: CDR1 SGDLS, CDR2 YYNGEE. The V and J ends lost 4 bases and 4 bases respectively, with 12 bases between them. This CDR3 region has 15 residues. The CDR3 DNA follows: TGTGCCAGCAGCCTAGGAAAGAGTTATAATTCACCCCTCCACTTT. Translating it yields CASSLGKSYNSPLHF.

V and J are TRBV28 and TRBJ2-1; unclear D gene. Germline values: CDR1 MDHEN, CDR2 SYDVKM. Trimming shortened V by 2 bases and J by 8 bases, and 4 bases separated the two germline ends. The CDR3 is 11 amino acids. CDR3 amino acids: CASSLRDEQFF. DNA of the CDR3: TGTGCCAGCAGTTTACGCGATGAGCAGTTCTTC.

The J gene is TRBJ2-2, the V gene TRBV5-1, with a tentative D call TRBD2 (5 bases). The CDR3 is 15 amino acids. Germline CDR1 SGHRS, CDR2 YFSETQ. V was trimmed by 4 bases and J by 7 bases, leaving 17 bases between them. CDR3 in DNA: TGCGCCAGCAGCCTGAGGCCCGGAGGAGACGGGGAGCTGTTTTTT. This translates into CASSLRPGGDGELFF.

The chain employs TRBV3-1 (or the pseudogene TRBV3-2) and TRBJ1-2, with TRBD1 matching over 7 bases. CDR1 and CDR2 from the germline V gene are LGHDT and YNNKEL (reference sequence). The CDR3 has 15 amino acids. The V and J ends lost 4 bases and 8 bases, in that order; junction bases with no gene match: 13. DNA for the CDR3: TGTGCCAGCAGCCCCACCGGGACAGCGACTAAAGGCTACACCTTC. Translated, it gives CASSPTGTATKGYTF.

The chain links TRBV28 to TRBJ2-1, with 11 positions matching TRBD2. The germline CDR1 and CDR2 sequences are MDHEN and SYDVKM. J lost 4 bases, V lost 5 bases, and 7 bases had no gene match. This CDR3 region has 16 residues. CDR3 bases: TGTGCCAGCAGTCAGGAGATAGCGGGAGGGTACAATGAGCAGTTCTTC. Translating gives CASSQEIAGGYNEQFF.

The chain employs TRBV9 and TRBJ1-2, with 7 bases aligning to TRBD1. This CDR3 contains 18 residues. Germline trimming cut 4 bases from V and 6 bases from J; bases unmatched to any gene: 21. Germline loops: CDR1 SGDLS, CDR2 YYNGEE. The CDR3 DNA is TGTGCCAGCAGCTCCCTCGGGAACAGGGGACACAGCTTGCATGGCTACACCTTC. Translated: CASSSLGNRGHSLHGYTF.